This T cell receptor (beta chain) was recorded in a study of blood T cell repertoires in COVID-19. This clone is a singleton in its sample. The data were produced by immunoSEQ multiplex PCR, yet TCRdb's version contains in-frame clones alone and is incomplete. The sample contains around 250,000 clones, about 90% of which appear only once. In germline, CDR1 is SEHNR, CDR2 FQNEAQ (reference sequence). Trimming took 3 bases from V and 3 from J, leaving 11 bases between them. The CDR3 length is 14 residues. Self-reported history from a screening survey and questionnaire set each donor's cohort. The receptor's source is a human donor in a cohort exposed to, infected with or recovered from COVID-19 (not recorded which). The donor label of this sample is uncertain. The sample was PBMCs or T cells enriched from blood (not recorded which). This chain connects TRBV7-9 to TRBJ1-1, with D possibly being TRBD1 (5 bases). CDR3 in DNA: TGTGCCAGCAGCTTCCCCGGAGGGGACACTGAAGCTTTCTTT. Protein: CASSFPGGDTEAFF.